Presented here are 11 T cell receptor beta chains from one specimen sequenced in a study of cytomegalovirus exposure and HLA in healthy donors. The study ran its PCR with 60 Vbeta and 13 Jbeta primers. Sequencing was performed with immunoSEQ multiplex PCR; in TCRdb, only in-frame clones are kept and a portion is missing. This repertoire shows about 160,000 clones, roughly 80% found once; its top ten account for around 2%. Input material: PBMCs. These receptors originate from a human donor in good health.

CDR3 DNA sequence: TGTGCCAGCAAGCGGGACCCTCCAGATACGCAGTATTTT. It yields the protein CASKRDPPDTQYF. This chain connects TRBV2 to TRBJ2-3; 7 bases are shared with TRBD2. This CDR3 spans 13 amino acids. Germline trimming cut 7 bases from V and 4 bases from J; bases unmatched to any gene: 5. Germline values: CDR1 SNHLY, CDR2 FYNNEI.

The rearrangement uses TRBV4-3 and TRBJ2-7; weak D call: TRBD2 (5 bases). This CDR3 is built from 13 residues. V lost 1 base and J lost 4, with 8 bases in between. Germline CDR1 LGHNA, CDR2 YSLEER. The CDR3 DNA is TGCGCCAGCAGCCAAGCTCCGGGATACGAGCAGTACTTC. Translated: CASSQAPGYEQYF.

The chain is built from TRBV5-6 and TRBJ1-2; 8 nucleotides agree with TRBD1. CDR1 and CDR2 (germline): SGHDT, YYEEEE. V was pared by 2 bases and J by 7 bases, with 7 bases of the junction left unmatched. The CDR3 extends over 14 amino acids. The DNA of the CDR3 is TGTGCCAGCAGCTTCGCGACAGGGGATTTTGGCTACACCTTC. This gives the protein CASSFATGDFGYTF.

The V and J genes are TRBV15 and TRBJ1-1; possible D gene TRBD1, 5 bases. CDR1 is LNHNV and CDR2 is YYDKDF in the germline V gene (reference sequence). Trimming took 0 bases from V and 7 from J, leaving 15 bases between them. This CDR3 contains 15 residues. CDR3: CATSRDLGALGEAFF. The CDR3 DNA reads TGTGCCACCAGCAGAGATCTTGGGGCTTTGGGTGAAGCTTTCTTT.

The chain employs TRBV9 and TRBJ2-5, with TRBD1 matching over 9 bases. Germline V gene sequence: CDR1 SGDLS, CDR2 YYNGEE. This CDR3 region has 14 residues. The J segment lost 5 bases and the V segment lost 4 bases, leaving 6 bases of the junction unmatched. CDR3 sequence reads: CASSNRGRGETQYF. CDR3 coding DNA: TGTGCCAGCAGCAACAGGGGGCGCGGGGAGACCCAGTACTTC.

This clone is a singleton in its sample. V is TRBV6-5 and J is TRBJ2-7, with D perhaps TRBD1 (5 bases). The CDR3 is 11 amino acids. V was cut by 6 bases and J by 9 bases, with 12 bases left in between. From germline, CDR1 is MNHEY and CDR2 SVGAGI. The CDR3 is CASSYAGWQYF. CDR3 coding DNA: TGTGCCAGCAGCTATGCAGGGTGGCAGTACTTC.

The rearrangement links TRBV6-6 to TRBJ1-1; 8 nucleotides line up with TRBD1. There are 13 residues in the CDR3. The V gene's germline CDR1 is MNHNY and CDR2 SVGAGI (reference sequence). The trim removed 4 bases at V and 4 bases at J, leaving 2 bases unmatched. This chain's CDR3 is CASSWTGTTEAFF. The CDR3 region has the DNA TGTGCCAGCAGTTGGACAGGGACCACTGAAGCTTTCTTT.

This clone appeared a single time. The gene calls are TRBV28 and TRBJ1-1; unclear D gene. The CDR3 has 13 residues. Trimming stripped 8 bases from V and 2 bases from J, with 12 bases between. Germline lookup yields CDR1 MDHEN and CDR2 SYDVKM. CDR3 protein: CASSGRPNTEAFF. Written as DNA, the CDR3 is TGTGCCAGCTCAGGCCGCCCAAACACTGAAGCTTTCTTT.

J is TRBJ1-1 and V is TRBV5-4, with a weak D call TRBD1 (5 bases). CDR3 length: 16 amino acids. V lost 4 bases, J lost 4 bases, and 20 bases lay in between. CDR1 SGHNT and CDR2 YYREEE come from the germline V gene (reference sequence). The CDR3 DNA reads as TGTGCCAGCAGCGCCGACTGGCGGGGGTGGAGCACTGAAGCTTTCTTT. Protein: CASSADWRGWSTEAFF. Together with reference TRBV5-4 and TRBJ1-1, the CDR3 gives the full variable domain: ETGVTQSPTHLIKTRGQQVTLRCSSQSGHNTVSWYQQALGQGPQFIFQYYREEENGRGNFPPRFSGLQFPNYSSELNVNALELDDSALYLCASSADWRGWSTEAFFGQGTRLTVV.

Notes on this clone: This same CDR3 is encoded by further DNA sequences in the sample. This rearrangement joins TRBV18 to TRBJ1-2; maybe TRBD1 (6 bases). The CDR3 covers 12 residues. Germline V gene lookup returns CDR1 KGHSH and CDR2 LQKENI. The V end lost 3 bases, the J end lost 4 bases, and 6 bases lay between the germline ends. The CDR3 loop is CASSPDSYGYTF. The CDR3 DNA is TGTGCCAGCTCACCGGACAGCTATGGCTACACCTTC.

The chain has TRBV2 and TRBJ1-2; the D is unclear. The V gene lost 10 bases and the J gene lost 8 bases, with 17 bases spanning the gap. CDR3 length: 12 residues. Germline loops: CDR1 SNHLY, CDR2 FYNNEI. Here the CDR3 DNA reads TGTGCCACAAAGGAGGGCTCGAGAGGCTACACCTTC. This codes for CATKEGSRGYTF.